This TCR beta chain came from a study of blood T cell repertoires in COVID-19. Study at large: The United States, Italy and Spain provided the acute and convalescent COVID-19 samples. T cells, B-cell-depleted T cells, or PBMCs provided the cDNA or gDNA that served as material.

V lost 4 bases and J 9 bases, leaving 7 bases between the germline ends. Per germline, CDR1 SNHLY and CDR2 FYNNEI. The CDR3 sequence is 11 residues long. As originally analysed: Nucleated cell counts were estimated from reference gene primer amplification. Using immunoSEQ multiplex PCR, the repertoire was profiled, and TCRdb retains in-frame clones only, with some absent. That table gives V, J and clone size, and the DNA gave D and trimming. The sample shows some 120,000 clones, 83% of them seen only once. The receptor's source is a man aged 25 to 40 with acute or convalescent COVID-19. The chain recombines TRBV2 with TRBJ2-1; D gene ambiguous. The specimen sequenced was peripheral blood. The CDR3 loop reads CASSGWAEQFF. CDR3 coding DNA: TGTGCCAGCAGTGGGTGGGCTGAGCAGTTCTTC.